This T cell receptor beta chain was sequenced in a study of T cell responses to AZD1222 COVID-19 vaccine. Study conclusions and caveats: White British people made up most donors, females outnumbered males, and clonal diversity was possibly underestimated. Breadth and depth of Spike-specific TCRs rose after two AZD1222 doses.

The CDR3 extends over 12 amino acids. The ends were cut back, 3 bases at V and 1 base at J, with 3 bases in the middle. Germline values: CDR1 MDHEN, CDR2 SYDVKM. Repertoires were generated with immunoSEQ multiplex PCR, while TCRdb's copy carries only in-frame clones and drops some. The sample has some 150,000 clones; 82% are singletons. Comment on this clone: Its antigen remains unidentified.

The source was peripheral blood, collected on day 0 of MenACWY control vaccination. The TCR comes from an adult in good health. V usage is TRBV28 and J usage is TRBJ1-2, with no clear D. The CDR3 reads CASSFNNYGYTF. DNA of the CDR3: TGTGCCAGCAGTTTCAATAACTATGGCTACACCTTC.